This entry is about one T cell receptor (beta chain). The antigen is unknown. V was pared by 6 bases and J by 6 bases, with 16 bases of the junction left unmatched. This CDR3 is 18 amino acids long. Germline V gives CDR1 MNHEY, CDR2 SVGEGT. MiXCR reprocessed the PCR reads for TCRdb. The table records fewer than 40,000 clones, 25% to 35% of them present only once. The data originate from a study of metastatic and nonmetastatic thyroid tumors. Study-wide background: Repertoires were compared across blood and tumor or nodule tissue from malignant and benign thyroid patients. Study findings and constraints: Within blood and tumor, benign nodules reportedly had significantly lower TCR beta diversity than malignant thyroid tumors did.

The entire patient cohort was treatment-naive prior to thyroid surgery. The V and J genes are TRBV6-2 or TRBV6-3 and TRBJ2-1; 11 bases are a match to TRBD2. The sequence derives from a female donor with papillary thyroid cancer or a benign thyroid nodule (not recorded which). Some clones in this sample may be carry-over from other donors' samples. Sequenced input: blood. The CDR3 sequence is CASRRLAGTETEGNEQFF. The CDR3 nucleotides are TGTGCCAGCAGGAGACTAGCGGGAACCGAGACAGAGGGCAATGAGCAGTTCTTC.